These T cell receptor beta chains were read from a single sample in a study of T-cell memory formation after mild COVID-19. TCRdb analysed the 5' RACE reads with MiXCR anew, one entry per CDR3 protein. The sample contains 400,000 to 500,000 distinct CDR3 sequences, approximately 24% of which appear only once. Sequences were obtained from PBMCs or a T cell subset sorted from them (not recorded which). These receptors all stem from an adult woman who had mild COVID-19 (a few samples of this study predate the infection). Cell type and time point are not known. The conserved cysteine and the conserved F or W are not part of the CDR3 here. Each record gives: V gene, J gene, CDR3 length, CDR3 protein.

V: TRBV19
J: TRBJ2-4
length: 14
CDR3: ASTRDTRDAKNIQY

V: TRBV7-9
J: TRBJ2-7
length: 12
CDR3: ASSDRDRYYEQY

V: TRBV21-1
J: TRBJ1-5
length: 14
CDR3: ASSRVSRRVNQPQH

V: TRBV12-3/TRBV12-4
J: TRBJ1-5
length: 13
CDR3: ASSLLGRGHQPQH

V: TRBV29-1
J: TRBJ1-2
length: 11
CDR3: SVLNDIHYGYT

V: TRBV7-8
J: TRBJ2-7
length: 12
CDR3: ASSLARTSGKQY

V: TRBV11-2
J: TRBJ1-6
length: 14
CDR3: ASRTDSSSYNSPLH

V: TRBV12-2
J: TRBJ1-1
length: 16
CDR3: ASRRRQGNARLVTEAF

V: TRBV4-1
J: TRBJ2-1
length: 14
CDR3: ASSPAGDYLYNEQF

V: TRBV3-1
J: TRBJ1-2
length: 11
CDR3: ASSQDLSGPGT

V: TRBV25-1
J: TRBJ2-1
length: 19
CDR3: ASSEHNQIGLAGPPVNEQF

V: TRBV19
J: TRBJ2-6
length: 14
CDR3: ASSSPSQAGANVLT

V: TRBV12-3/TRBV12-4
J: TRBJ2-1
length: 13
CDR3: ASSLAAGVKNEQF

V: TRBV6-2/TRBV6-3
J: TRBJ2-7
length: 11
CDR3: ASISGQAYEQY

V: TRBV30
J: TRBJ2-5
length: 10
CDR3: AWRRLSETQY

V: TRBV25-1
J: TRBJ2-5
length: 12
CDR3: ASSARGAWETQY

V: TRBV4-3
J: TRBJ1-4
length: 13
CDR3: ASSPGTGRTEKLF

V: TRBV4-1
J: TRBJ2-1
length: 13
CDR3: ASSQDAGQAMAQF

V: TRBV28
J: TRBJ2-7
length: 12
CDR3: ASRISGSSYEQY

V: TRBV10-3
J: TRBJ2-2
length: 12
CDR3: AIRPPRNTGELF

V: TRBV6-6
J: TRBJ2-7
length: 13
CDR3: ASSDPGTGAYEQY

V: TRBV29-1
J: TRBJ2-7
length: 13
CDR3: SVEDGLIGAAEQY